Listed below are T cell receptor beta chains from one sample, sequenced in a study of T cell repertoires in cytomegalovirus infection. One entry per CDR3 protein results from TCRdb running MiXCR on the reads. This table has hundreds of thousands of distinct CDR3 sequences, around 10% appearing once. Sequenced: PBMCs. The receptors stem from a human donor in good health (CMV status not recorded). Some clones in this sample may be carry-over from other donors' samples. The CDR3 runs from the conserved cysteine through the conserved F or W. Fields, in order: V gene, J gene, clone size, D gene, CDR3 DNA, CDR3 protein. The D gene is left open where the match is weak. Rows give clone size only sometimes, using once, few, many, or a class for an expanded clone.

>TRBV29-1|TRBJ1-1|few|TRBD1
TGCAGCGTACGGACAGGGGTGAACACTGAAGCTTTCTTT
CSVRTGVNTEAFF
>TRBV7-8|TRBJ1-5|many|NA
TGTGCCAGCAGCTCCCATGGCAGGTCTAATCAGCCCCAGCATTTT
CASSSHGRSNQPQHF
>TRBV10-3|TRBJ2-1|NA|NA
TGTGCCATCAGGACGGGCTATAGCTCCTACAATGAGCAGCTCTTC
CAIRTGYSSYNEQLF
>TRBV7-2|TRBJ1-3|NA|NA
TGTGCCAGCAGCTTAGCGCGTGTAGGAAACACCATATATTTT
CASSLARVGNTIYF
>TRBV29-1|TRBJ1-2|NA|NA
TGCAGCGTCCAGCGGGGGGATCCTGGCTACACCTTC
CSVQRGDPGYTF
>TRBV7-2|TRBJ2-1|many|NA
TGTGCCAGCAGCTTTAGGCAGTACAATGAGCAGTTCTTC
CASSFRQYNEQFF
>TRBV2|TRBJ2-5|many|NA
TGTGCCAGCAGTGGCTCGGAGACCCAGTACTTC
CASSGSETQYF
>TRBV29-1|TRBJ2-5|few|NA
TGCAGCGTTCGGGATTGGGCAGAGACCCAGTACTTC
CSVRDWAETQYF
>TRBV5-4|TRBJ2-2|NA|NA
TGTGCCAGCAGCTACGACCCGACAGGCGGAACCGGGGAGCTGTTTTTT
CASSYDPTGGTGELFF
>TRBV6-5|TRBJ2-3|few|NA
TGTGCCAGCAGTTACTCGCCGGGCCCCACAGATACGCAGTATTTT
CASSYSPGPTDTQYF
>TRBV3-1|TRBJ2-7|few|TRBD1
TGTGCCAGCAGCCGCCTGGAGACAGGGGTCGAGCAGTACTTC
CASSRLETGVEQYF
>TRBV29-1|TRBJ1-2|few|TRBD1
TGCAGCGTCCGGGACAGGGAGTATGGCTACACCTTC
CSVRDREYGYTF
>TRBV7-9|TRBJ1-3|NA|NA
TGTGCCAGCAGCTTGGAGGTTTGGGCCAGTGGAAACACCATATATTTT
CASSLEVWASGNTIYF
>TRBV12-3/TRBV12-4|TRBJ2-1|many|NA
TGTGCCAGTTTGGACAGTTACAATGAGCAGTTCTTC
CASLDSYNEQFF
>TRBV5-1|TRBJ1-2|few|TRBD1
TGCGCCAGCAGCGCCGGGACAGGGAACTATGGCTACACCTTC
CASSAGTGNYGYTF
>TRBV28|TRBJ2-6|many|NA
TGTGCCGCCAACTCTGGGGCCAACGTCCTGACTTTC
CAANSGANVLTF
>TRBV6-5|TRBJ2-6|many|TRBD1
TGTGCCAGCAGTTATGACAGGGGAGGCAACGTCCTGACTTTC
CASSYDRGGNVLTF
>TRBV20-1|TRBJ1-6|few|NA
TGCAGTGCTCGCTTAGGGACATCCTCCCTTAGGAATTCACCCCTCCACTTT
CSARLGTSSLRNSPLHF
>TRBV12-5|TRBJ2-7|NA|TRBD2
TGTGCTAGTGGTTTGGCCGGGACTAAATACGAGCAGTACTTC
CASGLAGTKYEQYF
>TRBV6-6|TRBJ2-2|many|TRBD1
TGTGCCAGCAGTCCTGTCCCGGGACAGGGATTCGCGAACACCGGGGAGCTGTTTTTT
CASSPVPGQGFANTGELFF
>TRBV20-1|TRBJ1-3|NA|NA
TGCAGTCGGACGTCTGGAAACACCATATATTTT
CSRTSGNTIYF
>TRBV20-1|TRBJ2-5|many|NA
TGCAGTGCTAGCCCCGGAGCGGGTGCACGAGAGACCCAGTACTTC
CSASPGAGARETQYF
>TRBV11-3|TRBJ2-1|many|NA
TGTGCCAGCAGCTTCACCATCTACAATGAGCAGTTCTTC
CASSFTIYNEQFF
>TRBV7-6|TRBJ1-3|many|NA
TGTGCCAGCAGCTTAGAAGTGGTCTCTGGAAACACCATATATTTT
CASSLEVVSGNTIYF
>TRBV27|TRBJ2-5|many|TRBD1
TGTGCCAGCAGTTTACTAAGGGACAGGGTAGGAGAGACCCAGTACTTC
CASSLLRDRVGETQYF
>TRBV7-2|TRBJ1-5|many|NA
TGTGCCAGCAGCCCGTTCGAATGGGTGCCCCAGCATTTT
CASSPFEWVPQHF
>TRBV29-1|TRBJ1-1|few|NA
TGCAGCGTTGGTGGGGCAGCTGAAGCTTTCTTT
CSVGGAAEAFF
>TRBV6-1|TRBJ2-5|NA|TRBD2
TGTGCCAGCAGTGCCCCGCTAGCGGGGGTCGGGAAGACCCAGTACTTC
CASSAPLAGVGKTQYF
>TRBV10-2|TRBJ1-4|few|NA
TGCGCCAGCATTTCCCCAGGGGATGAAAAACTGTTTTTT
CASISPGDEKLFF
>TRBV10-1|TRBJ1-1|NA|NA
TGCGCCAGCAGGAAGGGGTTGAACACTGAAGCTTTCTTT
CASRKGLNTEAFF
>TRBV25-1|TRBJ2-3|many|TRBD2
TGTGCCAGCAGTGAAGGGGGGAGGGCAGATACGCAGTATTTT
CASSEGGRADTQYF
>TRBV29-1|TRBJ1-5|NA|TRBD1
TGCAGCTCCTTGGCCCAGGGGGGAACTTATAGCAATCAGCCCCAGCATTTT
CSSLAQGGTYSNQPQHF
>TRBV29-1|TRBJ2-1|NA|TRBD1
TGCAGCGTGACGACAGGGGGTTTTTTCAATGAGCAGTTCTTC
CSVTTGGFFNEQFF
>TRBV20-1|TRBJ2-3|NA|TRBD2
TGCAGTGCTTCTCCCGACAGGCCCTGGACTAGCGGGGGTGCAGATACGCAGTATTTT
CSASPDRPWTSGGADTQYF
>TRBV28|TRBJ1-2|many|TRBD1
TGTGCCAGCAATTCAGACAGGGACTATGGCTACACCTTC
CASNSDRDYGYTF
>TRBV12-3/TRBV12-4|TRBJ1-1|many|NA
TGTGCCAGCAGCACGAAAACAGGGTCTGAAGCTTTCTTT
CASSTKTGSEAFF
>TRBV27|TRBJ2-5|NA|NA
TGTGCCAGCAGTTTGTCTTCAGGGAGAAAGACCCAGTACTTC
CASSLSSGRKTQYF
>TRBV7-9|TRBJ2-1|NA|NA
TGTGCCAGCAGCTTTTCACTAGCTCTTTCTGAGCAGTTCTTC
CASSFSLALSEQFF
>TRBV7-9|TRBJ2-7|many|NA
TGTGCCAGCAGCGCCGGGACAAAATACTACGAGCAGTACTTC
CASSAGTKYYEQYF
>TRBV6-2/TRBV6-3|TRBJ1-1|many|NA
TGTGCCAGCAGTTACGGGTACGTTTGGAACACTGAAGCTTTCTTT
CASSYGYVWNTEAFF